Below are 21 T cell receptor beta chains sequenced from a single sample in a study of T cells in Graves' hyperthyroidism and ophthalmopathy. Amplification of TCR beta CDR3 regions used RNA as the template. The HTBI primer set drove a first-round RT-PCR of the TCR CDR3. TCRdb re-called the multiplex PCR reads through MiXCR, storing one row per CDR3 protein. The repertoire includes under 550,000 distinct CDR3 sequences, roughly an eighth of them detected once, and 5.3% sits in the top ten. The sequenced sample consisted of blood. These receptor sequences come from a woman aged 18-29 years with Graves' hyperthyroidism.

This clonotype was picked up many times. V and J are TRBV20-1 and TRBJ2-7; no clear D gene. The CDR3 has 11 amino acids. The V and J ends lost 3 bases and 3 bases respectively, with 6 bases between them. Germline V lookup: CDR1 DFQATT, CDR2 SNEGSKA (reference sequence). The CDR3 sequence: CSASSIYEQYF. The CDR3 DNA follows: TGCAGTGCTAGTTCGATCTACGAGCAGTACTTC.

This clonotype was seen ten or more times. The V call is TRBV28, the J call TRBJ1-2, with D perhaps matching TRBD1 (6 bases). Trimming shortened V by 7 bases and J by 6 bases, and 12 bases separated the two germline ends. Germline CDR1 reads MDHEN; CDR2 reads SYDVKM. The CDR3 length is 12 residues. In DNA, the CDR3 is TGTGCCAGCATGTACAGGGCGGATGGCTACACCTTC. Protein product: CASMYRADGYTF.

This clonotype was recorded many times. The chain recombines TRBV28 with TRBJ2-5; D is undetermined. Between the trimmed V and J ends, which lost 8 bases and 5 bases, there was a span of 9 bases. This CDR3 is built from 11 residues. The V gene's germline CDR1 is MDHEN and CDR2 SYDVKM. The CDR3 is CASLGWETQYF. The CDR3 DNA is TGTGCCAGCTTAGGGTGGGAGACCCAGTACTTC.

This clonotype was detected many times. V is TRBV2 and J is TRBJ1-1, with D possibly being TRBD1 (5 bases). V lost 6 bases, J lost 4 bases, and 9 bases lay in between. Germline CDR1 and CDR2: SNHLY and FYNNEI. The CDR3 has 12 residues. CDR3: CASSGGFTEAFF. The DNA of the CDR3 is TGTGCCAGCAGCGGGGGGTTCACTGAAGCTTTCTTT.

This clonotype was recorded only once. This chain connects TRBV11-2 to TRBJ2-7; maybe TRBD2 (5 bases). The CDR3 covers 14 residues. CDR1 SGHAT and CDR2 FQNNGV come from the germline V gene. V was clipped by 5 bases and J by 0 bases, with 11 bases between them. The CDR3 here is CASSQDWASYEQYF. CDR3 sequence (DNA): TGTGCCAGCAGCCAGGACTGGGCCTCCTACGAGCAGTACTTC.

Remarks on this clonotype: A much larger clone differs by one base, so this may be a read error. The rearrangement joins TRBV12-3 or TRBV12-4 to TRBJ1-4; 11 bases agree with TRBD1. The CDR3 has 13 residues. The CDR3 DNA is TGTGCCAGTTCCGGGACAGGGGGGGAAAAACTGCTTTTT. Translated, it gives CASSGTGGEKLLF.

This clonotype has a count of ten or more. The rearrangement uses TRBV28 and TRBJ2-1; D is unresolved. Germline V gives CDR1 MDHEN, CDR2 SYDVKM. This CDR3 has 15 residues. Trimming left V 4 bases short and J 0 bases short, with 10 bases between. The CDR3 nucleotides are TGTGCCAGCAGTTCTGGCGGAAGCTCCTACAATGAGCAGTTCTTC. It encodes CASSSGGSSYNEQFF.

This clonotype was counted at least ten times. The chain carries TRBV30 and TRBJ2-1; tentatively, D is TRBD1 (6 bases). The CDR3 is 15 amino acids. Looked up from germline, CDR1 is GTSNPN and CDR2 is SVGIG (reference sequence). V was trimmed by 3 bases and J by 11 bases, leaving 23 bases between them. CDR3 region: CAWSWTAARNGQQFF. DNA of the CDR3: TGTGCCTGGAGCTGGACAGCGGCACGCAATGGTCAGCAGTTCTTC.

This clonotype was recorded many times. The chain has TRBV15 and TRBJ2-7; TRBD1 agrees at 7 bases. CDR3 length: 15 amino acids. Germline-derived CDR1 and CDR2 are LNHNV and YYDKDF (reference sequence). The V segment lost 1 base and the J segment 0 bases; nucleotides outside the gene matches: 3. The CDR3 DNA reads TGTGCCACCAGCAGAGGACAGGGAAGCTCCTACGAGCAGTACTTC. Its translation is CATSRGQGSSYEQYF.

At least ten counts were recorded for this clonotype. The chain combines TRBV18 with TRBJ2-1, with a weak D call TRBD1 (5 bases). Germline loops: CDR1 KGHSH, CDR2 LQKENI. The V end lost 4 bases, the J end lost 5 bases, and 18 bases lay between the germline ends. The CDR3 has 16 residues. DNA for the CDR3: TGTGCCAGCTCACTAGTACCAGGGCGGAACGACAATGAGCAGTTCTTC. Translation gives CASSLVPGRNDNEQFF.

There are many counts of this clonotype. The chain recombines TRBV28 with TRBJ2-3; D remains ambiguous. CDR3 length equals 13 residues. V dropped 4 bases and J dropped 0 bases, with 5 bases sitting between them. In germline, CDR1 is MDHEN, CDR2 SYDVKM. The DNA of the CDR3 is TGTGCCAGCAGTTGGAGTAGCACAGATACGCAGTATTTT. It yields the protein CASSWSSTDTQYF. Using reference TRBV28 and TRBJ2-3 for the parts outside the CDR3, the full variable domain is DVKVTQSSRYLVKRTGEKVFLECVQDMDHENMFWYRQDPGLGLRLIYFSYDVKMKEKGDIPEGYSVSREKKERFSLILESASTNQTSMYLCASSWSSTDTQYFGPGTRLTVL.

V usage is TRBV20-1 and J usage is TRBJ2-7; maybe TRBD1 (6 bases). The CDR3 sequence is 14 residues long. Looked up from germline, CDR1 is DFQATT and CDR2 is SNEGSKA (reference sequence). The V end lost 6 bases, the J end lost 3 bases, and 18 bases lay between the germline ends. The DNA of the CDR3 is TGCAGTGCCCGCCGTCGACAGGAGAACTACGAGCAGTACTTC. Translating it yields CSARRRQENYEQYF.

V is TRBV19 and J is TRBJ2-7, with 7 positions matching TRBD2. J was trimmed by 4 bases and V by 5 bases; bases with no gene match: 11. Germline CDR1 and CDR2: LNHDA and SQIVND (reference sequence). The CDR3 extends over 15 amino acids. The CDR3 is CASSESTSMRYEQYF. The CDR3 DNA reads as TGTGCCAGTAGTGAATCGACTAGCATGAGGTACGAGCAGTACTTC.

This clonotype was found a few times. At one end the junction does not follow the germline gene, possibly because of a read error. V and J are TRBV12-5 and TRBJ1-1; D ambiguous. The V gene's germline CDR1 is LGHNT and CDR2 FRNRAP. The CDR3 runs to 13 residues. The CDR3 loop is CASGLEANTEAFF. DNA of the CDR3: TGCGCTAGTGGTTTAGAGGCGAACACTGAAGCTTTCTTT. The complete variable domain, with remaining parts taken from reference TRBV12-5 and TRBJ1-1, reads DARVTQTPRHKVTEMGQEVTMRCQPILGHNTVFWYRQTMMQGLELLAYFRNRAPLDDSGMPKDRFSAEMPDATLATLKIQPSEPRDSAVYFCASGLEANTEAFFGQGTRLTVV.

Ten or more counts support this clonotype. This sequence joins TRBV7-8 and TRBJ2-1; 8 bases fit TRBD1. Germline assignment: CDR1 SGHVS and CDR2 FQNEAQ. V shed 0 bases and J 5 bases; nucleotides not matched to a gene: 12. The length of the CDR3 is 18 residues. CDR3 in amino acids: CASSLAGRGRRGDNEQFF. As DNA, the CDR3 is TGTGCCAGCAGCTTAGCAGGCAGGGGGCGACGCGGGGACAATGAGCAGTTCTTC.

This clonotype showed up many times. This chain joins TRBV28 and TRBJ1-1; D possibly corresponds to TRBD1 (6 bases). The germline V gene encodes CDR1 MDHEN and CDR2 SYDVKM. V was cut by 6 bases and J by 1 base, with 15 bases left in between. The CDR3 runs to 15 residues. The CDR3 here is CASRFTGRGNTEAFF. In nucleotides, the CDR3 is TGTGCCAGCAGGTTTACAGGGCGGGGGAACACTGAAGCTTTCTTT.

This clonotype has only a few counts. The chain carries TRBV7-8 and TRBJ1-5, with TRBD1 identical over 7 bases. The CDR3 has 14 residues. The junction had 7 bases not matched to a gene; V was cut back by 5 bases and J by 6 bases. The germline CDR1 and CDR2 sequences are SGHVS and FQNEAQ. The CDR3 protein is CASSRQGEAQPQHF. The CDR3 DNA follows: TGTGCCAGCAGCCGACAGGGAGAGGCTCAGCCCCAGCATTTT.

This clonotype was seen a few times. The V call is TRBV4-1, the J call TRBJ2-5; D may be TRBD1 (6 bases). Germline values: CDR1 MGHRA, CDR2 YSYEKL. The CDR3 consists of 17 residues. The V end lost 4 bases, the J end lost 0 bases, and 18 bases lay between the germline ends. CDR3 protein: CASSPMRQGLNQETQYF. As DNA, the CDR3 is TGCGCCAGCAGCCCCATGCGGCAGGGGTTGAACCAAGAGACCCAGTACTTC.

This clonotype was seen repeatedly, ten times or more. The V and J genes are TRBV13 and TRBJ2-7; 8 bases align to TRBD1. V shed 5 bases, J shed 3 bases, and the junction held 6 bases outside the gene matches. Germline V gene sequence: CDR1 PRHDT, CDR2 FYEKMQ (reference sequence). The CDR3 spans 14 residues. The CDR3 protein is CASSTRTGLYEQYF. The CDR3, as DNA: TGTGCCAGCAGCACGAGGACAGGGCTCTACGAGCAGTACTTC.

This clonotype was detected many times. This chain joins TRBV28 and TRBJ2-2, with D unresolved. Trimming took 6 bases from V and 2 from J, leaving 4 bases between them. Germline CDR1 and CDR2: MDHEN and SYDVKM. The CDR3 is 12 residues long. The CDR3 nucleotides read TGTGCCAGCAGGCAAAACACCGGGGAGCTGTTTTTT. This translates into CASRQNTGELFF.

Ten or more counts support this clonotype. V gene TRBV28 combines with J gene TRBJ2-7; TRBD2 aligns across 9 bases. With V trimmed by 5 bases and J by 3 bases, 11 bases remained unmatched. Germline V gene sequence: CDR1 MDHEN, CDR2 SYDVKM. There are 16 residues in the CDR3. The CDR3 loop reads CASSPRLAGTNYEQYF. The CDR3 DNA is TGTGCCAGCAGTCCCCGCCTAGCGGGAACCAACTACGAGCAGTACTTC.